This is a list of T cell receptor beta chains from one sample in a study of cytomegalovirus exposure and HLA in healthy donors. Clones were read by immunoSEQ multiplex PCR, and TCRdb kept only the in-frame ones, dropping some. Here the sample spans roughly 110,000 clones, 80% to 90% being singletons. The source material was PBMCs. These receptors all stem from a middle-aged man in good health and CMV-seronegative. CDR3s include the opening cysteine and the closing phenylalanine or tryptophan. A D gene is named only where the DNA matches it firmly. Where a row states a size, it is once, few, many or the class of an expanded clone; other rows omit it.

TRBJ2-5	TRBD2	TRBV7-9	.	CASSSSRTRSGGETQYF	TGTGCCAGCAGCTCGAGTCGGACTAGGTCTGGGGGAGAGACCCAGTACTTC
TRBJ2-1	TRBD1	TRBV7-2	.	CASSLGGQGGVYEQFF	TGTGCCAGCAGCTTAGGAGGACAGGGGGGAGTTTATGAGCAGTTCTTC
TRBJ2-1	TRBD2	TRBV27	.	CASSRSRGGAGEQFF	TGTGCCAGCTCTCGGTCGCGCGGGGGGGCCGGTGAGCAGTTCTTC
TRBJ2-5	.	TRBV21-1	.	CASSKRGGETQYF	TGTGCCAGCAGCAAAAGGGGGGGGGAGACCCAGTACTTC
TRBJ2-3	TRBD1	TRBV19	.	CASRGPSTDTQYF	TGTGCGAGTAGGGGGCCTAGCACAGATACGCAGTATTTT
TRBJ2-7	TRBD1	TRBV5-1	.	CASSRRSRDRVAYEQYF	TGCGCCAGCAGCCGCCGGTCCCGGGACAGGGTCGCCTACGAGCAGTACTTC
TRBJ1-4	TRBD1	TRBV5-1	.	CASSLATGAGEKLFF	TGCGCCAGCAGCTTGGCCACAGGGGCGGGTGAAAAACTGTTTTTT
TRBJ1-2	.	TRBV30	.	CAWSATYGYTF	TGTGCCTGGAGCGCTACCTATGGCTACACCTTC
TRBJ2-5	.	TRBV9	.	CASNTRTGETQYF	TGTGCCAGCAACACTCGGACGGGGGAGACCCAGTACTTC
TRBJ2-3	TRBD1	TRBV18	.	CASSPYGQGGGTDTQYF	TGTGCCAGCTCACCCTACGGACAGGGCGGGGGCACAGATACGCAGTATTTT
TRBJ2-3	.	TRBV7-2	.	CASSLVGTGVPGDTQYF	TGTGCCAGCAGCTTAGTAGGTACGGGGGTTCCCGGAGATACGCAGTATTTT
TRBJ1-2	TRBD1	TRBV11-1	.	CASSGTGVVSINYGYTF	TGTGCCAGCAGCGGGACAGGAGTAGTGTCGATCAACTATGGCTACACCTTC
TRBJ2-2	.	TRBV6-6	once	CASSYLRQATGELFF	TGTGCCAGCAGTTACCTTCGGCAGGCCACCGGGGAGCTGTTTTTT
TRBJ2-1	TRBD1	TRBV7-9	.	CSSSRPGQGLDEQFF	TGTTCCAGCAGCCGTCCGGGACAGGGGTTAGATGAGCAGTTCTTC
TRBJ2-1	TRBD1	TRBV5-1	.	CASSLDGQGVNEQFF	TGCGCCAGCAGCTTGGATGGACAGGGGGTCAATGAGCAGTTCTTC
TRBJ2-2	TRBD1	TRBV2	.	CASSPDRANTGELFF	TGTGCCAGCAGCCCTGACAGGGCGAACACCGGGGAGCTGTTTTTT
TRBJ2-3	TRBD2	TRBV7-2	.	CASSLGLAGGTDTQYF	TGTGCCAGCAGCTTAGGGTTAGCGGGGGGTACAGATACGCAGTATTTT
TRBJ1-2	.	TRBV7-8	few	CASSPGGGSHNYGYTF	TGTGCCAGCAGTCCTGGGGGAGGGAGCCACAACTATGGCTACACCTTC
TRBJ2-5	.	TRBV7-2	once	CASSFQGIQETQYF	TGTGCCAGCAGCTTCCAGGGCATCCAAGAGACCCAGTACTTC
TRBJ2-2	.	TRBV6-4	.	CASSAGTHTGELFF	TGTGCCAGCAGCGCCGGGACACACACCGGGGAGCTGTTTTTT
TRBJ2-5	TRBD1	TRBV10-3	.	CAISDLTGDLQETQYF	TGTGCCATCAGTGATTTAACAGGGGATTTACAAGAGACCCAGTACTTC
TRBJ2-5	.	TRBV6-1	.	CASTQGNQETQYF	TGTGCCAGCACCCAGGGGAACCAAGAGACCCAGTACTTC
TRBJ1-2	.	TRBV10-2	.	CASKEAGRRGGYTF	TGCGCCAGCAAAGAGGCAGGGAGGAGAGGTGGCTACACCTTC
TRBJ1-1	.	TRBV7-9	.	CSSSFSTEAFF	TGTTCCAGCAGCTTTAGCACTGAAGCTTTCTTT
TRBJ2-5	.	TRBV27	.	CASSSSGETQYF	.
TRBJ2-1	TRBD2	TRBV9	few	CASSVLAGDNEQFF	TGTGCCAGCAGCGTCTTAGCGGGGGACAATGAGCAGTTCTTC
TRBJ2-7	.	TRBV6-1	.	CASSSSHVEQYF	TGTGCCAGCAGTTCTAGTCACGTCGAGCAGTACTTC
TRBJ2-4	.	TRBV19	.	CASSISRQAKNIQYF	TGTGCCAGTAGTATATCTAGACAGGCCAAAAACATTCAGTACTTC